What follows are 17 T cell receptor beta chains derived from one specimen sequenced in a study of blood T cell repertoires in COVID-19. Libraries were prepared by immunoSEQ multiplex PCR; TCRdb keeps only in-frame clonotypes and omits some of them. The table has about 260,000 clones, less than 90% seen once. The sequencing input was peripheral blood. These receptors all come from a human donor in a cohort sampled during active COVID-19.

This clone appeared a few times. The J gene is TRBJ1-2, the V gene TRBV21-1; TRBD1, the D gene given by the table, was not confirmed from the DNA. TRBV21-1 is a recognized pseudogene. The CDR3 length is 15 residues. CDR3 amino acids: CASSKGDRGNYGYTF. The CDR3 DNA reads as TGTGCCAGCAGCAAAGGGGACAGGGGGAACTATGGCTACACCTTC.

V and J are TRBV5-1 and TRBJ2-2, with D possibly being TRBD1 (6 bases). Germline V CDR1 and CDR2: SGHRS, YFSETQ. The CDR3 runs to 17 residues. Trimming removed 1 base at V and 2 bases at J, with 15 bases between. The CDR3 DNA is TGCGCCAGCAGCTTGAGTCGGATACAGGGAAACACCGGGGAGCTGTTTTTT. This gives the protein CASSLSRIQGNTGELFF.

The chain links TRBV30 to TRBJ2-7; D unclear. Trimming shortened V by 4 bases and J by 3 bases, and 16 bases separated the two germline ends. CDR1 and CDR2 from the germline V gene are GTSNPN and SVGIG (reference sequence). The CDR3 consists of 14 residues. CDR3 residues: CAWNPEAIGYEQYF. In DNA, the CDR3 is TGTGCCTGGAACCCAGAGGCTATCGGCTACGAGCAGTACTTC. The whole variable domain, remainder taken from reference TRBV30 and TRBJ2-7, is SQTIHQWPATLVQPVGSPLSLECTVEGTSNPNLYWYRQAAGRGLQLLFYSVGIGQISSEVPQNLSASRPQDRQFILSSKKLLLSDSGFYLCAWNPEAIGYEQYFGPGTRLTVT.

This rearrangement joins TRBV21-1 to TRBJ2-7; TRBD2, as called in the table, went unchecked against the DNA. TRBV21-1 is shown as a pseudogene. This CDR3 has 15 amino acids. CDR3 region: CASSKKAGCRYEQYF. Here the CDR3 DNA reads TGTGCCAGCAGCAAAAAAGCGGGCTGCCGGTACGAGCAGTACTTC.

J is TRBJ1-4 and V is TRBV4-3; weak D call: TRBD1 (6 bases). The CDR3 length is 18 residues. Germline V lookup: CDR1 LGHNA, CDR2 YSLEER. The V end lost 4 bases, the J end lost 8 bases, and 26 bases lay between the germline ends. This chain's CDR3 is CASSPRGGTGSLREKLFF. For the CDR3, the DNA is TGCGCCAGCAGCCCGCGGGGGGGCACGGGGTCCTTAAGAGAAAAACTGTTTTTT.

The chain joins TRBV10-3 to TRBJ2-5; 9 positions agree with TRBD2. Germline V gene lookup returns CDR1 ENHRY and CDR2 SYGVKD. V was clipped by 6 bases and J by 4 bases; unmatched bases: 6. This CDR3 is built from 14 residues. The CDR3 coding sequence is TGTGCCATCAGACCAGCGGGAGGAGGAGAGACCCAGTACTTC. It encodes CAIRPAGGGETQYF.

The V gene is TRBV24-1, the J gene TRBJ2-1; D possibly corresponds to TRBD1 (5 bases). From germline, CDR1 is KGHDR and CDR2 SFDVKD. The CDR3 has 12 residues. The germline V and J ends were trimmed by 3 bases and 9 bases, with 8 bases remaining between them. Here the CDR3 DNA reads TGTGCCACCAGTGATGGGGCTGGTGAGCAGTTCTTC. Translating it yields CATSDGAGEQFF.

V is TRBV11-2 and J is TRBJ1-1, with a weak D call TRBD1 (5 bases). Germline lookup yields CDR1 SGHAT and CDR2 FQNNGV. V shed 0 bases and J shed 1 base, with 15 bases lying between them. This CDR3 has 17 residues. CDR3 nucleotides: TGTGCCAGCAGCTTAGAATTTGGAGGGGCCCCGAACACTGAAGCTTTCTTT. Translation gives CASSLEFGGAPNTEAFF. Complete variable domain (other parts from reference TRBV11-2 and TRBJ1-1): EAGVAQSPRYKIIEKRQSVAFWCNPISGHATLYWYQQILGQGPKLLIQFQNNGVVDDSQLPKDRFSAERLKGVDSTLKIQPAKLEDSAVYLCASSLEFGGAPNTEAFFGQGTRLTVV.

The V gene is TRBV20-1, the J gene TRBJ2-5, with a possible D match to TRBD2 (6 bases). The V gene's germline CDR1 is DFQATT and CDR2 SNEGSKA (reference sequence). The CDR3 has 15 residues. Trimming took off 3 bases at V and 5 bases at J, with 19 bases between the two ends. The CDR3 DNA reads as TGCAGTGCTAGTATATCGGGAGTATCATGGGAGACCCAGTACTTC. It encodes CSASISGVSWETQYF.

The V call is TRBV24-1, the J call TRBJ2-2, with D tentatively TRBD2 (6 bases). CDR1 is KGHDR, CDR2 SFDVKD, per germline. The CDR3 has 15 amino acids. V gave up 4 bases and J gave up 5 bases, with 13 bases separating them. CDR3 DNA sequence: TGTGCCACCAGTGAAAGGCGGGACCATACCGGGGAGCTGTTTTTT. Translating it yields CATSERRDHTGELFF.

The chain is built from TRBV19 and TRBJ1-5; D is ambiguous. V shed 5 bases and J shed 4 bases, with 6 bases lying between them. The CDR3 has 12 amino acids. Per the germline V gene, CDR1 is LNHDA and CDR2 is SQIVND (reference sequence). CDR3 DNA: TGTGCCAGTAGTTTGACTAATCAGCCCCAGCATTTT. Its protein product is CASSLTNQPQHF.

Only one count was recorded for this clone. This chain links TRBV7-8 with TRBJ2-7, with D perhaps TRBD1 (6 bases). V lost 5 bases and J lost 9, with 14 bases in between. Germline CDR1 SGHVS, CDR2 FQNEAQ. The CDR3 is made up of 12 amino acids. The CDR3 protein is CASSPQGIRQYF. CDR3 DNA sequence: TGTGCCAGCAGCCCACAGGGAATTCGGCAGTACTTC.

The J gene is TRBJ2-3, the V gene TRBV14; 7 bases align to TRBD2. This CDR3 spans 15 amino acids. J lost 1 base, V lost 1 base, and 2 bases had no gene match. CDR1 is SGHDN and CDR2 is FVKESK in the germline V gene. The chain's CDR3 is CASSQAGGGTDTQYF. CDR3 nucleotides: TGTGCCAGCAGCCAAGCTGGGGGGGGCACAGATACGCAGTATTTT.

This chain links TRBV18 with TRBJ1-4; perhaps TRBD1 as D (5 bases). CDR1 and CDR2 from the germline V gene are KGHSH and LQKENI. This CDR3 contains 14 residues. V was trimmed by 3 bases and J by 6 bases, leaving 11 bases between them. The CDR3 DNA reads TGTGCCAGCTCACCGGGTGGAGGGGATGAAAAACTGTTTTTT. This encodes CASSPGGGDEKLFF.

The chain combines TRBV19 with TRBJ1-5; possible D gene TRBD1, 6 bases. This CDR3 comprises 13 residues. Per the germline V gene, CDR1 is LNHDA and CDR2 is SQIVND (reference sequence). V was pared by 4 bases and J by 4 bases, with 8 bases between. This chain's CDR3 is CASSTGDNQPQHF. CDR3 nucleotide sequence: TGTGCCAGTAGTACAGGGGATAATCAGCCCCAGCATTTT. Filled out from reference TRBV19 and TRBJ1-5, the complete variable domain reads DGGITQSPKYLFRKEGQNVTLSCEQNLNHDAMYWYRQDPGQGLRLIYYSQIVNDFQKGDIAEGYSVSREKKESFPLTVTSAQKNPTAFYLCASSTGDNQPQHFGDGTRLSIL.

This clone is a singleton in its sample. This sequence joins TRBV6-2 or TRBV6-3 and TRBJ2-7; TRBD1 matches 9 bases. Trimming took 5 bases from V and 6 from J; bases not matched to a gene: 11. CDR1 and CDR2 (germline): MNHEY, SVGEGT. The CDR3 covers 15 residues. DNA for the CDR3: TGTGCCAGCAGTCCCTACAGGGGGCGCATTTCCGAGCAGTACTTC. It translates to CASSPYRGRISEQYF.

This clone has only a few counts. The J gene is TRBJ2-3, the V gene TRBV2, with TRBD2 matching over 12 bases. V lost 1 base, J lost 2 bases, and 1 base stayed unmatched. CDR3 length: 16 amino acids. In germline, CDR1 is SNHLY, CDR2 FYNNEI. The CDR3 nucleotides read TGTGCCAGCAGTGAAGGACTAGCGGGAGTCACAGATACGCAGTATTTT. As protein: CASSEGLAGVTDTQYF.